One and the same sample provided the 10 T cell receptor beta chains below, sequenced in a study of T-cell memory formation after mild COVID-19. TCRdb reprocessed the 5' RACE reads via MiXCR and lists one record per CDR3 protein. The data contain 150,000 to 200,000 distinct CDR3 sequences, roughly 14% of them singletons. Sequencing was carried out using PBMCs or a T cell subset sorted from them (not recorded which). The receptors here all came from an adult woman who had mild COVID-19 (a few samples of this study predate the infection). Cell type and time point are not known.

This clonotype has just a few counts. DNA for the CDR3: TGTGCCAGCAGCGTAGATGGGGGGGCTGGTGAGCAGTTCTTC. Translated, it gives CASSVDGGAGEQFF. This chain uses TRBV9 with TRBJ2-1; the D gene is possibly TRBD2 (7 bases). V lost 0 bases, J lost 9 bases, and 13 bases lay in between. The length of the CDR3 is 14 residues. CDR1 SGDLS and CDR2 YYNGEE come from the germline V gene.

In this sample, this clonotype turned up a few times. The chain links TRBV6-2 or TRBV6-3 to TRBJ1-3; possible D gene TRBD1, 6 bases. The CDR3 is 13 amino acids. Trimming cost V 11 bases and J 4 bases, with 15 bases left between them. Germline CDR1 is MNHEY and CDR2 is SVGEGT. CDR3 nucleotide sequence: TGTGCCGGGACACAGGGTGCAGGAAACACCATATATTTT. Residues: CAGTQGAGNTIYF.

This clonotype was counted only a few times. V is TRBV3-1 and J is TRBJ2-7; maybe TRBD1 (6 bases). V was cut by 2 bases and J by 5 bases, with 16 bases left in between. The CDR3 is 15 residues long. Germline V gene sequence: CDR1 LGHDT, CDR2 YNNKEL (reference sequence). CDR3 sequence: CASSQSWAGENEQYF. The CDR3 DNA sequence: TGTGCCAGCAGCCAATCGTGGGCAGGGGAAAACGAGCAGTACTTC.

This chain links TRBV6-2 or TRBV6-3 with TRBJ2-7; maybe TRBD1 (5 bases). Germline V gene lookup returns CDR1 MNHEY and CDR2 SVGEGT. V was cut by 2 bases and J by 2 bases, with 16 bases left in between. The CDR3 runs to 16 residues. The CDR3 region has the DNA TGTGCCAGCAGTTACCCCTCCGCAGGACATACCTACGAGCAGTACTTC. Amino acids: CASSYPSAGHTYEQYF.

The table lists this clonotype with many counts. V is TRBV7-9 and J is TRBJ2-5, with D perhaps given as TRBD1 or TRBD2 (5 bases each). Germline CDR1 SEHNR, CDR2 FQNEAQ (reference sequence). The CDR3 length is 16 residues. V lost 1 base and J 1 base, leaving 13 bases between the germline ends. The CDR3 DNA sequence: TGTGCCAGCAGCTTAGGAGGGGTTCTGGTCCAAGAGACCCAGTACTTC. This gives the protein CASSLGGVLVQETQYF.

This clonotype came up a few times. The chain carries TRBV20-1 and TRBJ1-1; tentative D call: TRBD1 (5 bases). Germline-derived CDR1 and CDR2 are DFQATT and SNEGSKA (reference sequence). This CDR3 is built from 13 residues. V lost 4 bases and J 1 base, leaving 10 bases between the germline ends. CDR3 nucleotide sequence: TGCAGTGCTAAACAGGACGGGAACACTGAAGCTTTCTTT. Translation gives CSAKQDGNTEAFF.

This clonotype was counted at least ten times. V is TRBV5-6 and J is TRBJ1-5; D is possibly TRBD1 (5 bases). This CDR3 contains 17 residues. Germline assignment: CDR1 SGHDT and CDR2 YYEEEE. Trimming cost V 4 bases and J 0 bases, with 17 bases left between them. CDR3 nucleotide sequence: TGTGCCAGCAGCAATGGACGGGGCTTGAATAGCAATCAGCCCCAGCATTTT. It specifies CASSNGRGLNSNQPQHF.

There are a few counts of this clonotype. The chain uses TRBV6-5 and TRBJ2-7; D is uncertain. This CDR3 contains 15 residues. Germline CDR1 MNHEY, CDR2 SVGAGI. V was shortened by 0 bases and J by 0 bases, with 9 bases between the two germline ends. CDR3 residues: CASSYSTVSSYEQYF. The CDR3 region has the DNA TGTGCCAGCAGTTACTCAACTGTGAGCTCCTACGAGCAGTACTTC.

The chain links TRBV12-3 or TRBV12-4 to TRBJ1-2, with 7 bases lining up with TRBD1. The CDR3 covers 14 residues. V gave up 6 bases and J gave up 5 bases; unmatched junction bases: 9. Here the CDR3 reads CASRAQGQTYGYTF. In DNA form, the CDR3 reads TGTGCCAGCAGAGCCCAGGGACAGACATATGGCTACACCTTC.

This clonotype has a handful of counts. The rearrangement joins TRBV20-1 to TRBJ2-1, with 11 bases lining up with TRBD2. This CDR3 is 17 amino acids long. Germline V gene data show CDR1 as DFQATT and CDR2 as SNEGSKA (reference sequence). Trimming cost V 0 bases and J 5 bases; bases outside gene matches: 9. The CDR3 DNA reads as TGCAGTGCTAGAGAATCTTTAGCGGGAGGGCCCGACAATGAGCAGTTCTTC. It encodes CSARESLAGGPDNEQFF.